These 4 T cell receptor beta chains were all obtained from the same sample, sequenced in a study of blood T cells in healthy people across ages. The use of a sample-barcoded 5' primer and a J-beta primer mix characterized a second PCR of about 7 to 12 cycles. TCRdb recomputed calls from the 5' RACE reads with MiXCR, one row per CDR3 protein. Among roughly 500,000 distinct CDR3 sequences listed, roughly 28% were seen once. The material sequenced was blood. All receptors derive from a woman aged 65 to 85 in good health.

The gene calls are TRBV11-2 and TRBJ2-5; 10 nucleotides align to TRBD2. This CDR3 has 15 amino acids. With V trimmed by 9 bases and J by 4 bases, 11 bases remained unmatched. Germline lookup yields CDR1 SGHAT and CDR2 FQNNGV. The CDR3 nucleotides are TGTGCCAGTTTAGCGGGGGGAACCTTCCGAGAGACCCAGTACTTC. This gives the protein CASLAGGTFRETQYF.

This rearrangement joins TRBV19 to TRBJ2-5, with 7 bases matching TRBD1. The V and J ends lost 5 bases and 1 base, in that order; junction bases with no gene match: 7. The CDR3 extends over 15 amino acids. The V gene's germline CDR1 is LNHDA and CDR2 SQIVND (reference sequence). The CDR3 coding sequence is TGTGCCAGTAGTCCGACAGGGAGCCCCCAAGAGACCCAGTACTTC. This sequence encodes CASSPTGSPQETQYF.

V is TRBV28 and J is TRBJ2-1, with D unresolved. V lost 6 bases and J lost 8, with 17 bases in between. Germline V CDR1 and CDR2: MDHEN, SYDVKM. This CDR3 is built from 14 residues. The CDR3 DNA reads TGTGCCAGCAGACCTAACACTCGGCACCATGAGCAGTTCTTC. This gives the protein CASRPNTRHHEQFF.

This chain uses TRBV4-1 with TRBJ1-1; D is undetermined. The CDR3 sequence is 13 residues long. V dropped 3 bases and J dropped 8 bases, with 13 bases sitting between them. Germline-derived CDR1 and CDR2 are MGHRA and YSYEKL. CDR3 DNA sequence: TGCGCCAGCAGCCAGCCCCAAGGCTCCGAAGCTTTCTTT. Amino acid sequence: CASSQPQGSEAFF.